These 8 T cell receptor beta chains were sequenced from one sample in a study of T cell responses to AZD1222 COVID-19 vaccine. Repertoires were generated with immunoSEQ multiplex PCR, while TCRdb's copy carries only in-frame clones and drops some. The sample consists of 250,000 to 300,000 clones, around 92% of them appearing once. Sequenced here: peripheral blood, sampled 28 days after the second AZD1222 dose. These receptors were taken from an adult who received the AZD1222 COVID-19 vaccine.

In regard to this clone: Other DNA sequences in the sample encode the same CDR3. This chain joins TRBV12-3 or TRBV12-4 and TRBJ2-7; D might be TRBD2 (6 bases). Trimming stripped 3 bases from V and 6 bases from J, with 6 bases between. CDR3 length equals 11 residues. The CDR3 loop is CASSLGGEQYF. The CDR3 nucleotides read TGTGCCAGCAGTTTGGGGGGCGAGCAGTACTTC.

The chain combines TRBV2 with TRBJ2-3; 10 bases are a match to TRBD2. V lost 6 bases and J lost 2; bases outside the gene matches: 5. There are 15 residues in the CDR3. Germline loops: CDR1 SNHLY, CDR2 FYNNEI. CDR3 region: CASRLAGQNTDTQYF. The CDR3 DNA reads TGTGCCAGCAGACTAGCGGGACAAAACACAGATACGCAGTATTTT. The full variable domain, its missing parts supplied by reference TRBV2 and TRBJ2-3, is EPEVTQTPSHQVTQMGQEVILRCVPISNHLYFYWYRQILGQKVEFLVSFYNNEISEKSEIFDDQFSVERPDGSNFTLKIRSTKLEDSAMYFCASRLAGQNTDTQYFGPGTRLTVL.

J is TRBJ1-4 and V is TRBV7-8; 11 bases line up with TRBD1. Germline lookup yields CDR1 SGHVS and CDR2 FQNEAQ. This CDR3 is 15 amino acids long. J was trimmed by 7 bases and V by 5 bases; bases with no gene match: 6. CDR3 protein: CASSPGTGGLEKLFF. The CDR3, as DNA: TGTGCCAGCAGCCCCGGGACAGGGGGGCTTGAAAAACTGTTTTTT.

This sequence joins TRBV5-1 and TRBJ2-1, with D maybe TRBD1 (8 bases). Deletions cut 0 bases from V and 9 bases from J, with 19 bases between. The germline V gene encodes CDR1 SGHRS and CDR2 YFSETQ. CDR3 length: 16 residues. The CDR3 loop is CASSLGGQGGFGEQFF. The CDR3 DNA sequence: TGCGCCAGCAGCTTGGGTGGACAGGGAGGGTTCGGTGAGCAGTTCTTC.

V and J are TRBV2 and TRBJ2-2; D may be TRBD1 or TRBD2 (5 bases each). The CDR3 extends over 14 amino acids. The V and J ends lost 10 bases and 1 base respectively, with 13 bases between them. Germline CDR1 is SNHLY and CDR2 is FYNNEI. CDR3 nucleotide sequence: TGTGCCACCGGGCCGGGACGGAACACCGGGGAGCTGTTTTTT. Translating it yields CATGPGRNTGELFF.

The CDR3: CASSYHPFEKLFF. The CDR3 DNA reads as TGTGCCAGCAGTTACCACCCGTTTGAAAAACTGTTTTTT. J is TRBJ1-4 and V is TRBV6-5; D remains unclear. The V end was cut by 2 bases, the J end by 7 bases, with 8 bases between. The V gene's germline CDR1 is MNHEY and CDR2 SVGAGI. CDR3 size: 13 residues.

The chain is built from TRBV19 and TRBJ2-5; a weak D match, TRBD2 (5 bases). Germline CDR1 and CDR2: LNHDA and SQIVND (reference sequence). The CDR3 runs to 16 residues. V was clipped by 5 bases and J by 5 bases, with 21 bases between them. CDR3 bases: TGTGCCAGTAGTGCCCAGGTGAGGGCCTCCTGGGAGACCCAGTACTTC. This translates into CASSAQVRASWETQYF.

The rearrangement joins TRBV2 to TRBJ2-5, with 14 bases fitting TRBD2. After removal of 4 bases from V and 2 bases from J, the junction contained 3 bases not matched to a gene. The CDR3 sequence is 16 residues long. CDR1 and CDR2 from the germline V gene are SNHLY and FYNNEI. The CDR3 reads CASSARTSGGQETQYF. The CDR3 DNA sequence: TGTGCCAGCAGTGCCCGGACTAGCGGGGGGCAAGAGACCCAGTACTTC.